Each of the 25 T cell receptor beta chains below was sequenced from the same sample in a study of patients and donors after allogeneic stem cell transplantation. TCRdb re-called the RT-PCR reads with MiXCR, one entry per CDR3 protein. The table lists more than 850,000 distinct CDR3 sequences, roughly 18% of them singletons, with 6% in the top ten. Sequencing was carried out using blood, either unsorted or a sorted T cell fraction (not recorded which). The source is a human donor who was either an allogeneic HSCT recipient or a stem cell or donor lymphocyte infusion donor (not recorded which). It is not recorded whose cells these are; they may come from a transplant donor.

The rearrangement links TRBV19 to TRBJ1-1; D is ambiguous. The CDR3 runs to 14 residues. Trimming took 3 bases from V and 6 from J, leaving 14 bases between them. Germline CDR1 reads LNHDA; CDR2 reads SQIVND (reference sequence). CDR3 in amino acids: CASSMRGFVAEAFF. CDR3 coding DNA: TGTGCCAGTAGTATGCGGGGTTTTGTCGCTGAAGCTTTCTTT.

The chain uses TRBV28 and TRBJ1-5; D gene unclear. This CDR3 is 15 amino acids long. V lost 6 bases and J 0 bases, leaving 12 bases between the germline ends. Germline V gene sequence: CDR1 MDHEN, CDR2 SYDVKM. CDR3: CASRPNSYSNQPQHF. The CDR3 DNA sequence: TGTGCCAGCAGGCCTAACAGTTATAGCAATCAGCCCCAGCATTTT.

In its sample, this clonotype was seen a few times. This chain joins TRBV4-1 and TRBJ1-2; D not certain. Germline CDR1 MGHRA, CDR2 YSYEKL. The germline V and J ends were trimmed by 1 base and 6 bases, with 12 bases remaining between them. This CDR3 region has 14 residues. CDR3 DNA sequence: TGCGCCAGCAGCCAAGGTCCGGGGATGGATGGCTACACCTTC. Encoded protein: CASSQGPGMDGYTF.

The chain links TRBV27 to TRBJ2-7; TRBD1 is a possible D gene (6 bases). Trimming took 6 bases from V and 0 from J, leaving 15 bases between them. The V gene's germline CDR1 is MNHEY and CDR2 SMNVEV (reference sequence). This CDR3 spans 15 amino acids. The CDR3: CASSTNRRGSYEQYF. CDR3 bases: TGTGCCAGCAGCACAAACCGCAGGGGCTCCTACGAGCAGTACTTC.

The chain combines TRBV5-5 with TRBJ2-2, with 7 bases fitting TRBD1. Per germline, CDR1 SGHKS and CDR2 YYEKEE (reference sequence). This CDR3 has 17 residues. V lost 3 bases, J lost 2 bases, and 10 bases stayed unmatched. The CDR3 loop is CASSSMRTGQNTGELFF. The CDR3 region has the DNA TGTGCCAGCAGCTCCATGAGGACAGGACAAAACACCGGGGAGCTGTTTTTT.

This clonotype has just a few counts. V is TRBV9 and J is TRBJ2-6; TRBD1 might be the D (6 bases). The CDR3 is 19 amino acids. The germline CDR1 and CDR2 sequences are SGDLS and YYNGEE. V dropped 5 bases and J dropped 0 bases, with 21 bases sitting between them. The CDR3 loop is CASRGTGLAEDSGANVLTF. CDR3 DNA sequence: TGTGCCAGCAGAGGTACAGGGTTAGCAGAAGACTCTGGGGCCAACGTCCTGACTTTC. The variable domain in full, with the rest retrieved from reference TRBV9 and TRBJ2-6, is DSGVTQTPKHLITATGQRVTLRCSPRSGDLSVYWYQQSLDQGLQFLIQYYNGEERAKGNILERFSAQQFPDLHSELNLSSLELGDSALYFCASRGTGLAEDSGANVLTFGAGSRLTVL.

This clonotype was detected a few times. The chain couples TRBV7-9 to TRBJ1-1; 7 bases agree with TRBD1. The ends lost 5 bases at V and 6 bases at J; junction bases unmatched: 6. CDR1 is SEHNR, CDR2 FQNEAQ, per germline (reference sequence). The length of the CDR3 is 13 residues. The CDR3 sequence: CASSDRDSPEAFF. CDR3 bases: TGTGCCAGCAGCGATCGGGACAGCCCTGAAGCTTTCTTT.

V and J are TRBV5-6 and TRBJ2-1; D might be TRBD2 (5 bases). V shed 0 bases and J shed 3 bases, with 7 bases lying between them. Germline V lookup: CDR1 SGHDT, CDR2 YYEEEE. The CDR3 loop spans 14 amino acids. The CDR3 protein is CASSLETIYNEQFF. The CDR3 region has the DNA TGTGCCAGCAGCTTGGAGACTATCTACAATGAGCAGTTCTTC.

This clonotype showed up many times. J is TRBJ2-1 and V is TRBV7-9; 12 nucleotides align to TRBD1. J lost 4 bases, V lost 5 bases, and 3 bases had no gene match. The CDR3 is made up of 15 amino acids. CDR1 SEHNR and CDR2 FQNEAQ come from the germline V gene (reference sequence). The CDR3, as DNA: TGTGCCAGCAGCCGGGACAGGGGGCTGTACAATGAGCAGTTCTTC. Translation: CASSRDRGLYNEQFF.

The chain couples TRBV12-3 or TRBV12-4 to TRBJ2-7; no clear D. With 6 bases removed from V and 0 bases from J, the gap between germline ends came to 12 bases. CDR3 length: 14 residues. In DNA form, the CDR3 reads TGTGCCAGCAGCAGAAGAGGCTTCTCCTACGAGCAGTACTTC. Amino acids: CASSRRGFSYEQYF.

The CDR3 spells CASSFSSFPGRGGETQYF. The CDR3 DNA reads TGTGCCAGCAGTTTCTCCTCCTTTCCGGGTAGGGGCGGAGAGACCCAGTACTTC. The chain is built from TRBV27 and TRBJ2-5; TRBD1 might be the D (5 bases). The CDR3 has 18 residues. Germline V CDR1 and CDR2: MNHEY, SMNVEV (reference sequence). V lost 3 bases to trimming and J lost 4 bases, with 24 bases between them.

The sample holds a few counts of this clonotype. The chain links TRBV12-3 or TRBV12-4 to TRBJ2-2, with D perhaps matching TRBD1 (5 bases). There are 17 residues in the CDR3. V lost 3 bases and J lost 5, with 19 bases in between. The CDR3 region has the DNA TGTGCCAGCAGTTTTTTTATGGGGCTTTTGTCGACCGGGGAGCTGTTTTTT. This translates into CASSFFMGLLSTGELFF.

The chain joins TRBV5-6 to TRBJ1-1, with 8 positions matching TRBD1. The CDR3 is made up of 15 amino acids. Germline lookup yields CDR1 SGHDT and CDR2 YYEEEE. Trimming took 3 bases from V and 1 from J; bases not matched to a gene: 5. The CDR3 nucleotides read TGTGCCAGCAGCTGGACCACAGGGGGGAACACTGAAGCTTTCTTT. It codes for CASSWTTGGNTEAFF.

J is TRBJ2-1 and V is TRBV19, with D hard to call. From germline, CDR1 is LNHDA and CDR2 SQIVND (reference sequence). The ends were cut back, 3 bases at V and 6 bases at J, with 9 bases in the middle. The CDR3 runs 13 residues. The CDR3: CASSILGGNEQFF. The CDR3 DNA reads TGTGCCAGTAGTATTTTAGGTGGCAATGAGCAGTTCTTC.

This chain joins TRBV7-2 and TRBJ2-7, with D hard to call. CDR3 length: 12 amino acids. Germline V lookup: CDR1 SGHTA, CDR2 FQGNSA. The V and J ends lost 6 bases and 5 bases respectively, with 11 bases between them. The CDR3 DNA follows: TGTGCCAGCAGTAATACGGAGAACGAGCAGTACTTC. It yields the protein CASSNTENEQYF.

This clonotype was seen a few times. The chain links TRBV4-1 to TRBJ2-7, with 7 bases fitting TRBD1. This CDR3 comprises 15 residues. Per the germline V gene, CDR1 is MGHRA and CDR2 is YSYEKL. Unmatched junction bases numbered 7, after V lost 3 bases and J lost 2 bases. Written as DNA, the CDR3 is TGCGCCAGCAGCCACTCCTGGGGACAGCCCTACGAGCAGTACTTC. It encodes CASSHSWGQPYEQYF.

V gene TRBV20-1 combines with J gene TRBJ1-2; D uncertain. The V end lost 6 bases, the J end lost 4 bases, and 9 bases lay between the germline ends. Germline assignment: CDR1 DFQATT and CDR2 SNEGSKA (reference sequence). CDR3 length: 11 amino acids. CDR3 sequence: CSAGGIYGYTF. The CDR3 DNA follows: TGCAGTGCCGGCGGAATCTATGGCTACACCTTC.

The rearrangement links TRBV5-1 to TRBJ2-2, with D hard to call. Looked up from germline, CDR1 is SGHRS and CDR2 is YFSETQ. Trimming pared 4 bases from V and 5 bases from J, leaving 9 bases between. The CDR3 contains 13 residues. This CDR3 reads CASSASRTGELFF. The CDR3 nucleotides read TGCGCCAGCAGCGCGAGCAGGACCGGGGAGCTGTTTTTT. Using reference TRBV5-1 and TRBJ2-2 for the parts outside the CDR3, the full variable domain is KAGVTQTPRYLIKTRGQQVTLSCSPISGHRSVSWYQQTPGQGLQFLFEYFSETQRNKGNFPGRFSGRQFSNSRSEMNVSTLELGDSALYLCASSASRTGELFFGEGSRLTVL.

The V and J genes are TRBV18 and TRBJ2-1; D not certain. The CDR3 has 14 residues. Germline CDR1 and CDR2: KGHSH and LQKENI. Trimming removed 0 bases from V and 7 bases from J, with 10 bases in between. In DNA, the CDR3 is TGTGCCAGCTCACCACCGAGGACGGATAATGAGCAGTTCTTC. Its protein is CASSPPRTDNEQFF.

This clonotype was detected only a few times. This sequence joins TRBV12-3 or TRBV12-4 and TRBJ1-1; 7 bases map to TRBD1. J gave up 0 bases and V 3 bases, and 13 bases lay outside the gene matches. CDR3 length: 18 residues. The CDR3 reads CASSFPRQGELMNTEAFF. The CDR3 nucleotides read TGTGCCAGCAGTTTCCCCCGACAGGGAGAGCTTATGAACACTGAAGCTTTCTTT.

The V gene is TRBV2, the J gene TRBJ2-1; D gene ambiguous. The germline gives CDR1 SNHLY, CDR2 FYNNEI. The CDR3 is 14 residues long. V lost 7 bases to trimming and J lost 9 bases, with 19 bases between them. CDR3 sequence reads: CASTPRVATAEQFF. The DNA of the CDR3 is TGTGCCAGCACCCCCCGAGTCGCCACCGCTGAGCAGTTCTTC.

V gene TRBV25-1 combines with J gene TRBJ2-2; D unclear. CDR1 and CDR2 from the germline V gene are MGHDK and SYGVNS. The CDR3 totals 14 residues. Between the trimmed V and J ends, which lost 4 bases and 6 bases, there was a span of 12 bases. The chain's CDR3 is CASSVKMLAGELFF. The CDR3 nucleotides are TGTGCCAGCAGTGTGAAGATGTTGGCCGGGGAGCTGTTTTTT.

The V gene is TRBV6-2 or TRBV6-3, the J gene TRBJ2-5; D might be TRBD2 (6 bases). Trimming took 4 bases from V and 2 from J, leaving 11 bases between them. This CDR3 has 14 amino acids. Germline CDR1 and CDR2: MNHEY and SVGEGT. CDR3 region: CASSWRDSQETQYF. DNA for the CDR3: TGTGCCAGCAGTTGGCGGGACTCTCAAGAGACCCAGTACTTC.

In its sample, this clonotype was seen many times. This chain joins TRBV12-3 or TRBV12-4 and TRBJ2-3; 7 nucleotides line up with TRBD2. The V and J ends lost 4 bases and 8 bases, in that order; junction bases with no gene match: 9. The CDR3 loop spans 14 amino acids. As DNA, the CDR3 is TGTGCCAGCAGTTGGACTAGAAGTAATGTTACGCAGTATTTT. Its translation: CASSWTRSNVTQYF.

The gene calls are TRBV7-2 and TRBJ1-6; D not resolved. The ends were cut back, 5 bases at V and 5 bases at J, with 13 bases in the middle. CDR1 and CDR2 from the germline V gene are SGHTA and FQGNSA. The CDR3 has 15 amino acids. DNA for the CDR3: TGTGCCAGCAGCCGCGACTGGTGGAATAATTCACCCCTCCACTTT. Translated, it gives CASSRDWWNNSPLHF.